Listed here are 11 T cell receptor beta chains from one sample, sequenced in a study of CD8+ T cells in alopecia areata. Extracted RNA was reverse transcribed, and the resulting cDNA served as sequencing template. Sequenced by immunoSEQ multiplex PCR; TCRdb stores in-frame clones only, minus some. The sample records some 200,000 clones, more than 55% being singletons. The source material was CD8+ T cells sorted from blood. Receptor source: a human donor in good health.

The J gene is TRBJ2-1, the V gene TRBV19; 8 nucleotides match TRBD2. V dropped 7 bases and J dropped 9; count of bases not matched to a gene: 11. The CDR3 consists of 14 residues. Germline V gene data show CDR1 as LNHDA and CDR2 as SQIVND (reference sequence). CDR3 nucleotide sequence: TGTGCCAGTAACATTGTCGGGGGGGGCGGTGAGCAGTTCTTC. As protein: CASNIVGGGGEQFF.

This clone was found a few times. The gene calls are TRBV4-1 and TRBJ2-4; tentative D call: TRBD2 (6 bases). Per the germline V gene, CDR1 is MGHRA and CDR2 is YSYEKL. The germline V and J ends were trimmed by 4 bases and 9 bases, with 16 bases remaining between them. CDR3 length equals 14 residues. The DNA of the CDR3 is TGCGCCAGCAGCCCCCGGGAGACCAATGGCATTCAGTACTTC. Encoded protein: CASSPRETNGIQYF.

V usage is TRBV6-5 and J usage is TRBJ1-1; D unresolved. Germline CDR1 is MNHEY and CDR2 is SVGAGI. V gave up 0 bases and J gave up 3 bases, with 8 bases separating them. This CDR3 region has 14 residues. The chain's CDR3 is CASSYSSGDTEAFF. The CDR3 bases are TGTGCCAGCAGTTACTCGAGCGGGGACACTGAAGCTTTCTTT.

This chain connects TRBV25-1 to TRBJ2-5, with D unresolved. Per the germline V gene, CDR1 is MGHDK and CDR2 is SYGVNS. The CDR3 is 12 amino acids. V lost 4 bases to trimming and J lost 5 bases, with 8 bases between them. The CDR3 loop reads CASSALGETQYF. The CDR3 bases are TGTGCCAGCAGTGCCCTGGGGGAGACCCAGTACTTC.

The V call is TRBV15, the J call TRBJ1-6; weak D call: TRBD1 (5 bases). Germline CDR1 LNHNV, CDR2 YYDKDF (reference sequence). This CDR3 has 18 residues. V lost 3 bases, J lost 8 bases, and 23 bases lay in between. The CDR3 bases are TGTGCCACCAGCAGTCCTTGGCCGGGACTGAGGTTACATTCACCCCTCCACTTT. This gives the protein CATSSPWPGLRLHSPLHF. The full variable domain, its missing parts supplied by reference TRBV15 and TRBJ1-6, is DAMVIQNPRYQVTQFGKPVTLSCSQTLNHNVMYWYQQKSSQAPKLLFHYYDKDFNNEADTPDNFQSRRPNTSFCFLDIRSPGLGDTAMYLCATSSPWPGLRLHSPLHFGNGTRLTVT.

The table lists this clone with a few counts. This sequence joins TRBV14 and TRBJ1-1; no definite D call. The V gene's germline CDR1 is SGHDN and CDR2 FVKESK. The CDR3 has 16 residues. Trimming pared 0 bases from V and 0 bases from J, leaving 11 bases between. CDR3: CASSQDRPWVNTEAFF. CDR3 sequence (DNA): TGTGCCAGCAGCCAAGATCGGCCGTGGGTGAACACTGAAGCTTTCTTT.

The chain couples TRBV25-1 to TRBJ2-7, with TRBD1 matching 7 bases. With V trimmed by 5 bases and J by 1 base, 8 bases remained unmatched. Per the germline V gene, CDR1 is MGHDK and CDR2 is SYGVNS. This CDR3 has 15 residues. CDR3 sequence (DNA): TGTGCCAGCAGTTTCCGGGACAGTTCATCCTACGAGCAGTACTTC. It yields the protein CASSFRDSSSYEQYF.

J is TRBJ2-1 and V is TRBV7-2, with TRBD1 as a possible D gene (6 bases). The CDR3 is 15 residues long. CDR1 and CDR2 from the germline V gene are SGHTA and FQGNSA. V was clipped by 3 bases and J by 2 bases, with 11 bases between them. CDR3 in DNA: TGTGCCAGCAGCTTCCTCGGGGACACCTACAATGAGCAGTTCTTC. Protein product: CASSFLGDTYNEQFF. The full variable domain, its missing parts supplied by reference TRBV7-2 and TRBJ2-1, is GAGVSQSPSNKVTEKGKDVELRCDPISGHTALYWYRQSLGQGLEFLIYFQGNSAPDKSGLPSDRFSAERTGGSVSTLTIQRTQQEDSAVYLCASSFLGDTYNEQFFGPGTRLTVL.

This clone has just one count. The rearrangement joins TRBV30 to TRBJ1-2; TRBD1 agrees at 8 bases. Losses at the gene ends were 0 bases for V and 0 bases for J; bases not matched to a gene: 12. The germline CDR1 and CDR2 sequences are GTSNPN and SVGIG (reference sequence). This CDR3 is 18 amino acids long. In nucleotides, the CDR3 is TGTGCCTGGAGTGTAAGGTGGGGACAGGCAACCACTAACTATGGCTACACCTTC. Its protein is CAWSVRWGQATTNYGYTF.

The CDR3 DNA reads as TGTGCCACCGAACCGCAGGATGTGGGTACGCAGTATTTT. Its protein product is CATEPQDVGTQYF. The chain is built from TRBV11-2 and TRBJ2-3; no reliable D call. The CDR3 contains 13 residues. V was clipped by 10 bases and J by 8 bases, with 19 bases between them. Per the germline V gene, CDR1 is SGHAT and CDR2 is FQNNGV.

The chain uses TRBV4-1 and TRBJ1-2; 7 positions match TRBD1. There are 16 residues in the CDR3. V lost 0 bases to trimming and J lost 1 base; unmatched junction nucleotides: 5. Germline loops: CDR1 MGHRA, CDR2 YSYEKL. The CDR3 region is CASSQERTGVNYGYTF. CDR3 in DNA: TGCGCCAGCAGCCAAGAAAGGACAGGAGTTAACTATGGCTACACCTTC.